This passage covers 28 T cell receptor beta chains from one sample sequenced in a study of blood T cell repertoires in COVID-19. Some clones are missing from TCRdb's copy, which holds only in-frame ones; the method was immunoSEQ multiplex PCR. The table shows 130,000 or so clones, with approximately 90% occurring only once. Sequencing was performed on peripheral blood. These TCRs come from a man between 65 and 85 years old with active COVID-19.

This rearrangement joins TRBV13 to TRBJ1-1; the D is unclear. This CDR3 has 13 residues. The V end lost 2 bases, the J end lost 0 bases, and 4 bases lay between the germline ends. The V gene's germline CDR1 is PRHDT and CDR2 FYEKMQ (reference sequence). CDR3: CASSLRLNTEAFF. In DNA form, the CDR3 reads TGTGCCAGCAGCTTACGGTTGAACACTGAAGCTTTCTTT.

V usage is TRBV18 and J usage is TRBJ1-1, with 8 bases matching TRBD1. CDR1 and CDR2 from the germline V gene are KGHSH and LQKENI. Trimming took 6 bases from V and 3 from J; bases not matched to a gene: 9. The CDR3 has 15 residues. The chain's CDR3 is CASSQGALTDTEAFF. For the CDR3, the DNA is TGTGCCAGCTCTCAGGGGGCTCTTACGGACACTGAAGCTTTCTTT.

The gene calls are TRBV7-3 and TRBJ2-7; D may be TRBD2 (6 bases). The CDR3 has 15 residues. V was cut by 4 bases and J by 3 bases, with 16 bases left in between. The germline CDR1 and CDR2 sequences are SGHTA and FQGTGA. CDR3 region: CASSSQPGLLYEQYF. DNA for the CDR3: TGTGCCAGCAGCTCACAGCCGGGACTCCTCTACGAGCAGTACTTC.

This chain connects TRBV21-1 to TRBJ2-3; TRBD2, the table's D call, lacks a check against the DNA. TRBV21-1 is annotated as a pseudogene. The length of the CDR3 is 16 residues. The DNA of the CDR3 is TGTGCCAGCAGCAAAGATAGGGAGAGGGGCACAGATACGCAGTATTTT. Translation: CASSKDRERGTDTQYF.

The chain recombines TRBV13 with TRBJ2-7, with 10 bases matching TRBD2. V was pared by 1 base and J by 2 bases, with 2 bases of the junction left unmatched. The CDR3 loop spans 15 amino acids. CDR1 PRHDT and CDR2 FYEKMQ come from the germline V gene (reference sequence). The CDR3 sequence is CASSLEGTSAYEQYF. The CDR3 nucleotides read TGTGCCAGCAGCTTAGAGGGGACTAGCGCCTACGAGCAGTACTTC.

This clone turned up a few times. This chain uses TRBV6-6 with TRBJ1-6; 7 bases match TRBD1. The germline V gene has CDR1 MNHNY and CDR2 SVGAGI (reference sequence). Trimming removed 2 bases from V and 9 bases from J; junction bases left unmatched: 7. This CDR3 is built from 15 residues. CDR3 in amino acids: CASSYPGGVSSPLHF. In DNA form, the CDR3 reads TGTGCCAGCAGTTACCCAGGGGGAGTGAGTTCACCCCTCCACTTT.

The chain is built from TRBV4-2 and TRBJ1-3; TRBD1 matches at 8 bases. V gave up 4 bases and J gave up 8 bases; unmatched junction bases: 10. Germline loops: CDR1 LGHNA, CDR2 YNFKEQ. This CDR3 is built from 15 residues. The CDR3 nucleotides are TGTGCCAGCAGCCTTGACTCAGGGGGCGCGTACACCATATATTTT. Translation: CASSLDSGGAYTIYF.

In regard to this clone: The same CDR3 can be traced to other DNA sequences in this sample. This chain joins TRBV19 and TRBJ1-2, with 7 bases aligning to TRBD1. The junction had 27 bases not matched to a gene; V was cut back by 4 bases and J by 7 bases. From germline, CDR1 is LNHDA and CDR2 SQIVND (reference sequence). The CDR3 loop spans 20 amino acids. The CDR3 sequence: CASSTLSSGPWIRGQGGYTF. CDR3 in DNA: TGTGCCAGTAGTACCCTATCCTCAGGACCTTGGATAAGGGGGCAAGGTGGCTACACCTTC.

V gene TRBV9 combines with J gene TRBJ2-3; tentative D call: TRBD2 (5 bases). The germline V gene has CDR1 SGDLS and CDR2 YYNGEE. This CDR3 spans 15 amino acids. The ends were cut back, 2 bases at V and 2 bases at J, with 12 bases in the middle. CDR3 amino acids: CASSVQAVPTDTQYF. CDR3 sequence (DNA): TGTGCCAGCAGCGTGCAAGCGGTCCCCACAGATACGCAGTATTTT.

The chain has TRBV4-1 and TRBJ2-3, with unresolved D. The V and J ends lost 3 bases and 4 bases respectively, with 14 bases between them. Germline loops: CDR1 MGHRA, CDR2 YSYEKL. CDR3 length: 15 amino acids. The CDR3 loop reads CASSQHAPVADTQYF. The CDR3 region has the DNA TGCGCCAGCAGCCAGCATGCCCCGGTCGCAGATACGCAGTATTTT.

The CDR3, as DNA: TGTGCCAGCAGCTTCACTAACTATGGCTACACCTTC. This encodes CASSFTNYGYTF. The chain recombines TRBV7-9 with TRBJ1-2; D not resolved. There are 12 residues in the CDR3. Germline CDR1 SEHNR, CDR2 FQNEAQ (reference sequence). With 3 bases removed from V and 0 bases from J, the gap between germline ends came to 2 bases. The full variable domain, with the rest looked up from reference TRBV7-9 and TRBJ1-2, is DTGVSQNPRHKITKRGQNVTFRCDPISEHNRLYWYRQTLGQGPEFLTYFQNEAQLEKSRLLSDRFSAERPKGSFSTLEIQRTEQGDSAMYLCASSFTNYGYTFGSGTRLTVV.

The chain couples TRBV28 to TRBJ1-3, with D hard to call. The germline gives CDR1 MDHEN, CDR2 SYDVKM. V dropped 5 bases and J dropped 4 bases, with 15 bases sitting between them. The CDR3 spans 15 residues. The CDR3 protein is CASSPPSKTGNTIYF. CDR3 nucleotide sequence: TGTGCCAGCAGTCCGCCCAGTAAAACGGGAAACACCATATATTTT.

V usage is TRBV28 and J usage is TRBJ1-2; TRBD1 matches 8 bases. The V and J ends lost 3 bases and 5 bases, in that order; junction bases with no gene match: 11. CDR3 size: 16 residues. The germline V gene encodes CDR1 MDHEN and CDR2 SYDVKM. Here the CDR3 DNA reads TGTGCCAGCAGTTTGACAGGGGCCTCACCCTCTTATGGCTACACCTTC. Protein product: CASSLTGASPSYGYTF.

The chain couples TRBV24-1 to TRBJ2-1, with 7 bases that match TRBD2. Germline values: CDR1 KGHDR, CDR2 SFDVKD. The junction had 10 bases not matched to a gene; V was cut back by 3 bases and J by 3 bases. The length of the CDR3 is 17 residues. The CDR3 sequence is CATSDPLGGGSYNEQFF. CDR3 DNA: TGTGCCACCAGTGATCCCCTTGGGGGAGGGAGCTACAATGAGCAGTTCTTC.

Only one count was recorded for this clone. The J gene is TRBJ1-5, the V gene TRBV3-1 (or the pseudogene TRBV3-2), with unresolved D. Germline CDR1 and CDR2: LGHDT and YNNKEL (reference sequence). V lost 4 bases and J 2 bases, leaving 9 bases between the germline ends. The CDR3 has 14 amino acids. CDR3 residues: CASSRSQGNQPQHF. For the CDR3, the DNA is TGTGCCAGCAGCCGGAGCCAAGGCAATCAGCCCCAGCATTTT.

The J gene is TRBJ2-2, the V gene TRBV24-1; 9 bases are a match to TRBD1. CDR3 length: 16 amino acids. Germline-derived CDR1 and CDR2 are KGHDR and SFDVKD. Trimming took 3 bases from V and 4 from J; bases not matched to a gene: 5. Here the CDR3 DNA reads TGTGCCACCAGTGATACCGGGACAGGGTCCACCGGGGAGCTGTTTTTT. Translation gives CATSDTGTGSTGELFF.

The chain combines TRBV27 with TRBJ2-1, with 9 positions matching TRBD2. Germline trimming cut 7 bases from V and 3 bases from J; bases unmatched to any gene: 7. Germline V gene lookup returns CDR1 MNHEY and CDR2 SMNVEV (reference sequence). This CDR3 region has 15 residues. CDR3 DNA sequence: TGTGCCAGCACTCCGGGACTAGCCCTCTACAATGAGCAGTTCTTC. As protein: CASTPGLALYNEQFF.

The rearrangement links TRBV28 to TRBJ2-2; a weak D match, TRBD1 (6 bases). The CDR3 loop spans 13 amino acids. Germline CDR1 reads MDHEN; CDR2 reads SYDVKM. V shed 5 bases and J shed 7 bases, with 11 bases lying between them. In DNA, the CDR3 is TGTGCCAGCAGTCCATGGACAGTCGGGGAGCTGTTTTTT. Encoded protein: CASSPWTVGELFF.

This rearrangement joins TRBV3-1 (or the pseudogene TRBV3-2) to TRBJ1-4; a possible D gene is TRBD1 (5 bases). CDR3 length: 17 residues. Germline CDR1 reads LGHDT; CDR2 reads YNNKEL (reference sequence). V lost 1 base and J 0 bases, leaving 12 bases between the germline ends. DNA of the CDR3: TGTGCCAGCAGCCAAGGGCCAGGGCGGTCAACTAATGAAAAACTGTTTTTT. This translates into CASSQGPGRSTNEKLFF.

The rearrangement links TRBV6-5 to TRBJ2-2; a weak D match, TRBD1 (8 bases). This CDR3 contains 15 residues. Germline CDR1 is MNHEY and CDR2 is SVGAGI. V lost 6 bases and J 5 bases, leaving 16 bases between the germline ends. For the CDR3, the DNA is TGTGCCAGCAGCGATGGACAGGGAGGGACCGGGGAGCTGTTTTTT. Encoded protein: CASSDGQGGTGELFF.

V usage is TRBV7-6 and J usage is TRBJ2-1; D remains ambiguous. Germline V gives CDR1 SGHVS, CDR2 FNYEAQ. The V end lost 1 base, the J end lost 6 bases, and 7 bases lay between the germline ends. CDR3 length equals 13 residues. Here the CDR3 reads CASSLGLVNEQFF. The CDR3 coding sequence is TGTGCCAGCAGCTTAGGTCTAGTCAATGAGCAGTTCTTC.

The rearrangement links TRBV2 to TRBJ2-3, with D possibly matching TRBD2 (6 bases). Germline values: CDR1 SNHLY, CDR2 FYNNEI. The CDR3 runs 12 residues. The V end lost 6 bases, the J end lost 6 bases, and 10 bases lay between the germline ends. CDR3 sequence: CASRGGGDTQYF. CDR3 nucleotide sequence: TGTGCCAGCAGGGGAGGCGGGGATACGCAGTATTTT.

V and J are TRBV6-4 and TRBJ2-1, with a tentative D call TRBD2 (6 bases). The CDR3 spans 15 residues. Germline assignment: CDR1 MRHNA and CDR2 SNTAGT. Deletions cut 4 bases from V and 6 bases from J, with 16 bases between. The CDR3 region is CASSGEAGFPNEQFF. The CDR3 DNA follows: TGTGCCAGCAGTGGAGAAGCGGGTTTTCCCAATGAGCAGTTCTTC.

The V call is TRBV3-1 (or the pseudogene TRBV3-2), the J call TRBJ2-1; no definite D call. This CDR3 region has 12 residues. Germline V gives CDR1 LGHDT, CDR2 YNNKEL (reference sequence). The V and J ends lost 4 bases and 4 bases respectively, with 5 bases between them. CDR3 nucleotides: TGTGCCAGCAGCCTCCAATACAATGAGCAGTTCTTC. It yields the protein CASSLQYNEQFF.

J is TRBJ2-7 and V is TRBV19, with D tentatively TRBD2 (6 bases). Germline CDR1 is LNHDA and CDR2 is SQIVND (reference sequence). V gave up 7 bases and J gave up 2 bases, with 15 bases separating them. CDR3 length: 14 amino acids. The CDR3 spells CASKRESGTYEQYF. CDR3 DNA: TGTGCCAGTAAACGGGAGTCCGGAACCTACGAGCAGTACTTC. Looking up the rest from reference TRBV19 and TRBJ2-7 gives the full variable domain: DGGITQSPKYLFRKEGQNVTLSCEQNLNHDAMYWYRQDPGQGLRLIYYSQIVNDFQKGDIAEGYSVSREKKESFPLTVTSAQKNPTAFYLCASKRESGTYEQYFGPGTRLTVT.

In this sample, this clone turned up a few times. The V and J genes are TRBV13 and TRBJ1-6; TRBD1 is a possible D gene (6 bases). CDR3 length: 16 residues. In germline, CDR1 is PRHDT, CDR2 FYEKMQ (reference sequence). Trimming took 3 bases from V and 0 from J, leaving 9 bases between them. The CDR3 region is CASSFGQSSYNSPLHF. The CDR3 DNA reads as TGTGCCAGCAGCTTCGGACAGAGCTCCTATAATTCACCCCTCCACTTT.

The table lists this clone with a count of one. The chain has TRBV27 and TRBJ2-3; D uncertain. V shed 1 base and J shed 0 bases, with 8 bases lying between them. The CDR3 consists of 15 residues. CDR1 and CDR2 from the germline V gene are MNHEY and SMNVEV (reference sequence). Here the CDR3 reads CASSLYFSSTDTQYF. As DNA, the CDR3 is TGTGCCAGCAGTTTATATTTCTCTAGCACAGATACGCAGTATTTT.

The CDR3 reads CASSKTESGYTF. The CDR3, as DNA: TGTGCCAGCAGCAAAACGGAGAGTGGCTACACCTTC. V gene TRBV3-1 (or the pseudogene TRBV3-2) combines with J gene TRBJ1-2; D ambiguous. Trimming took off 5 bases at V and 7 bases at J, with 11 bases between the two ends. CDR1 LGHDT and CDR2 YNNKEL come from the germline V gene (reference sequence). This CDR3 contains 12 residues.